A selection of T cell receptor beta chains follows, all from one sample in a study of shared clonotypes between healthy human individuals. Profiling relied on immunoSEQ multiplex PCR, and the TCRdb table lists in-frame clones only, not all of them. The sample carries around 2.5 million clones, roughly 93% recorded once. Sequenced: naive CD4+ T cells from PBMCs. The receptors were sampled from a man younger than 35 in good health. Some clones in this sample may be carry-over from other donors' samples. Both conserved end residues are part of each CDR3. The D gene is left open where the match is weak. A clone size is listed for some rows: how often the clone was seen (once, few, many), or a class if it is expanded.

>TRBD2|TRBV14|-|TRBJ2-1
TGTGCCAGCAGCCATTCGCTAGCGGCCACCTACAATGAGCAGTTCTTC
CASSHSLAATYNEQFF
>-|TRBV29-1|-|TRBJ2-1
TGCAGCGCTGGCCGGGACATCTCCTACAATGAGCAGTTCTTC
CSAGRDISYNEQFF
>TRBD2|TRBV15|once|TRBJ2-7
TGTGCCACCAGCGCGGGAGTCAACGAGCAGTACTTC
CATSAGVNEQYF
>TRBD2|TRBV13|-|TRBJ2-2
TGTGCCAGCAGCATCCAGCGGGAGAGGAACACCGGGGAGCTGTTTTTT
CASSIQRERNTGELFF
>-|TRBV11-2|-|TRBJ1-1
TGTGCCAGCAGCCTCAGGACGGGCGGAAGCACTGAAGCTTTCTTT
CASSLRTGGSTEAFF
>-|TRBV5-1|-|TRBJ2-1
TGCGCCAGCAGCTCCGATCCGGGCTCCCGGAATGAGCAGTTCTTC
CASSSDPGSRNEQFF
>-|TRBV18|-|TRBJ1-5
TGTGCCAGCTCACCCCGACAGACTCCTAGCAATCAGCCCCAGCATTTT
CASSPRQTPSNQPQHF
>-|TRBV7-9|once|TRBJ2-7
TGTGCCAGCAGCCTACCAATAGGGGGGAGGGTCTACGAGCAGTACTTC
CASSLPIGGRVYEQYF
>-|TRBV2|once|TRBJ2-3
TGTGCCAGCAGCGATAGCGGAAGGCCAGATACGCAGTATTTT
CASSDSGRPDTQYF
>-|TRBV4-2|-|TRBJ1-1
TGTGCCAGCAGCCGCGTTGGGGCCCGCGGGGCCACTGAAGCTTTCTTT
CASSRVGARGATEAFF
>TRBD2|TRBV11-2|-|TRBJ2-2
TGTGCCAGCAGCCCCCGGCTAGCGGGAGTAACCGGGGAGCTGTTTTTT
CASSPRLAGVTGELFF